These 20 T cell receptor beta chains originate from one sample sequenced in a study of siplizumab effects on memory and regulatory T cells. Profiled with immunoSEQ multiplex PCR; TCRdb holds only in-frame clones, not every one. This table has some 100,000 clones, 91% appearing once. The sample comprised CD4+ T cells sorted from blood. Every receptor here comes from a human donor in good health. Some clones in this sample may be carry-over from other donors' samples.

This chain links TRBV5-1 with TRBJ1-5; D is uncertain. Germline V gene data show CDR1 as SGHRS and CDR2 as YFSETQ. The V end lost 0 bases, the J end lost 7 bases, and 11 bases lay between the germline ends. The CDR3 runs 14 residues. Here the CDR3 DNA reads TGCGCCAGCAGCTTGGGTCCGTCGGACCAGCCCCAGCATTTT. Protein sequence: CASSLGPSDQPQHF.

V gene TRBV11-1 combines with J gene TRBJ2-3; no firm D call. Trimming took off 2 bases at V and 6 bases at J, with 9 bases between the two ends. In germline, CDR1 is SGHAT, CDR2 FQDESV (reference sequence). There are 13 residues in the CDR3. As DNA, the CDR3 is TGTGCCAGCAGCTTAAGGAGAGCGGATACGCAGTATTTT. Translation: CASSLRRADTQYF.

The CDR3 bases are TGTGCCAGCTCACCAACTAGCGGGGAGCCTTGGGATACGCAGTATTTT. Protein sequence: CASSPTSGEPWDTQYF. This sequence joins TRBV18 and TRBJ2-3; 10 bases are shared with TRBD2. The CDR3 consists of 16 residues. Germline CDR1 KGHSH, CDR2 LQKENI. Trimming took 2 bases from V and 6 from J; bases not matched to a gene: 8.

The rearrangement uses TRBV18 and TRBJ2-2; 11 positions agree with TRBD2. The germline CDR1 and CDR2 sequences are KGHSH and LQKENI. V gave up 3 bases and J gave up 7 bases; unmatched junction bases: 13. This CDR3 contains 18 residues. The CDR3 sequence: CASSPLTASGRNGGELFF. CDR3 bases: TGTGCCAGCTCACCTCTTACGGCTAGCGGGAGGAACGGCGGGGAGCTGTTTTTT.

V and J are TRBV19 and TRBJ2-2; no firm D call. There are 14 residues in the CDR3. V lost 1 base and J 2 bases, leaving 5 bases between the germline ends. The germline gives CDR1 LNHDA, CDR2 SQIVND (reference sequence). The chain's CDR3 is CASSIVENTGELFF. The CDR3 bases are TGTGCCAGTAGTATAGTTGAAAACACCGGGGAGCTGTTTTTT.

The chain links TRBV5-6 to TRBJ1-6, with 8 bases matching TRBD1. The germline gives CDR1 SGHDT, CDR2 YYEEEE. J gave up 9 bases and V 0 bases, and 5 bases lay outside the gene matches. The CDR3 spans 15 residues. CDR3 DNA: TGTGCCAGCAGCTTGGGGACAGGGCGAGGTTCACCCCTCCACTTT. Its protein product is CASSLGTGRGSPLHF.

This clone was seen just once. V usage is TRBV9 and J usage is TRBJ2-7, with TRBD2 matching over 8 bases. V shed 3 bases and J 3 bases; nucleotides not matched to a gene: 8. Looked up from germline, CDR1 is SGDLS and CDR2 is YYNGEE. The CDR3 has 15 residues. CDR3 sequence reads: CASSESIAGFYEQYF. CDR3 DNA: TGTGCCAGCAGCGAAAGTATAGCGGGATTCTACGAGCAGTACTTC.

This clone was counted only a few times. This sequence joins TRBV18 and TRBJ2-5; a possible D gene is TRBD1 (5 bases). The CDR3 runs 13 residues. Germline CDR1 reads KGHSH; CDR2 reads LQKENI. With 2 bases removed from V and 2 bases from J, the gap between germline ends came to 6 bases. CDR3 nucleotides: TGTGCCAGCTCACCAAACAGGCAAGAGACCCAGTACTTC. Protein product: CASSPNRQETQYF.

The CDR3 sequence is CASSYDNRDNEQFF. The CDR3 coding sequence is TGTGCCAGCAGTTACGACAATCGGGACAATGAGCAGTTCTTC. The V gene is TRBV6-5, the J gene TRBJ2-1; D is unresolved. V was pared by 2 bases and J by 5 bases, with 10 bases between. The length of the CDR3 is 14 residues. Germline V gene lookup returns CDR1 MNHEY and CDR2 SVGAGI.

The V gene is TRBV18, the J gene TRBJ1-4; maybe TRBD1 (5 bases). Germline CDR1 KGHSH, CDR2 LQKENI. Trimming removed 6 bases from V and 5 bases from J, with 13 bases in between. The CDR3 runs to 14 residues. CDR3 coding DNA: TGTGCCAGCTCGCGGGACGCCATAAATGAAAAACTGTTTTTT. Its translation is CASSRDAINEKLFF.

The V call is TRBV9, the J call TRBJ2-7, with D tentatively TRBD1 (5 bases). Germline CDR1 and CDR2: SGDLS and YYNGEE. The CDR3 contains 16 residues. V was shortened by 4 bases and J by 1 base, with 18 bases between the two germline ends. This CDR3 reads CASSPDNLGHSYEQYF. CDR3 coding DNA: TGTGCCAGCAGCCCAGACAACCTGGGGCATTCCTACGAGCAGTACTTC.

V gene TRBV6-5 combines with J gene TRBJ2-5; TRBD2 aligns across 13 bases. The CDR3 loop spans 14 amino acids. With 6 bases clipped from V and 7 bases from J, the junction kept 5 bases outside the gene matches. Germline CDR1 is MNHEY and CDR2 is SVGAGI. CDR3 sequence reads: CASSYTSGGGTQYF. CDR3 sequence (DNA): TGTGCCAGCAGCTATACTAGCGGGGGGGGGACCCAGTACTTC.

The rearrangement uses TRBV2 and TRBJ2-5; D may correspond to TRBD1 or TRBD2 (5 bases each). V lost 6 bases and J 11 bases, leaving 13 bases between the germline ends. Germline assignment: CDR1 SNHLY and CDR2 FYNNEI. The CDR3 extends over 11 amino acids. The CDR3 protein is CASRGVGEQYF. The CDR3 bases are TGTGCCAGCAGGGGGGTCGGTGAGCAGTACTTC.

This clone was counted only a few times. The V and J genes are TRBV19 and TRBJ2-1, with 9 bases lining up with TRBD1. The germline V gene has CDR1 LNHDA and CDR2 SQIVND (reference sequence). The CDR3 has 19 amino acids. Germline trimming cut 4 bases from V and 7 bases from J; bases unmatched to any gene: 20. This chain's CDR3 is CASSTNPAWTDRGHNEQFF. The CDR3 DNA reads TGTGCCAGTAGTACCAATCCAGCATGGACGGACAGGGGACATAATGAGCAGTTCTTC.

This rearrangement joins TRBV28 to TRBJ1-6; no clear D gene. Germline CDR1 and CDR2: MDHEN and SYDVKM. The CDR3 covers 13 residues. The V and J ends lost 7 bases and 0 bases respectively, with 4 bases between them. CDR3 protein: CASKRSYNSPLHF. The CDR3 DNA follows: TGTGCCAGCAAGCGCTCCTATAATTCACCCCTCCACTTT.

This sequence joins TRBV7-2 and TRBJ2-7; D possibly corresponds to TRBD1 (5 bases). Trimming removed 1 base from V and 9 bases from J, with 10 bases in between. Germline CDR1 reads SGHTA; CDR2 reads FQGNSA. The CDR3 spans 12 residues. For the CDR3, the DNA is TGTGCCAGCAGCTTAGGGGGTGGGGCGCAGTACTTC. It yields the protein CASSLGGGAQYF.

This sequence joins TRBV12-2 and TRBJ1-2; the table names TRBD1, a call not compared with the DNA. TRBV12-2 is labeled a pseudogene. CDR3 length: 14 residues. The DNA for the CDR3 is TGTGCAAGTCGCTCTTGGACAGGGAACTATGGCTACACCTTC. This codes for CASRSWTGNYGYTF.

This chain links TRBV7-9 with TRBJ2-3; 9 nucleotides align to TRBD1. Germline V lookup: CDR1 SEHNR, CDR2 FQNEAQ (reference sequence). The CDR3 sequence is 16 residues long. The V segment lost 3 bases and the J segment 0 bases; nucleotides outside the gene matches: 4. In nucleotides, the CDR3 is TGTGCCAGCAGCTTCACAGGGGGCGCAAGCACAGATACGCAGTATTTT. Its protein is CASSFTGGASTDTQYF.

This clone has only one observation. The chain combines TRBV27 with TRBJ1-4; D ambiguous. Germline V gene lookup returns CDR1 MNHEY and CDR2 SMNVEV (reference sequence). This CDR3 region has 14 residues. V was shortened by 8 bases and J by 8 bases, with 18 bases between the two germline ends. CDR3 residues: CASPRRQQYEKLFF. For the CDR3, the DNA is TGTGCCAGCCCCCGACGGCAACAGTACGAAAAACTGTTTTTT.

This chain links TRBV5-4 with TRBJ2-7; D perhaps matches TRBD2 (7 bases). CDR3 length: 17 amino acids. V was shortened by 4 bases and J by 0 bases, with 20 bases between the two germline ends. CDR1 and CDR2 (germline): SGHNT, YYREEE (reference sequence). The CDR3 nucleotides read TGTGCCAGCAGCACTAAAATCGGGGGGCCCCCCTCCTACGAGCAGTACTTC. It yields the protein CASSTKIGGPPSYEQYF.